Shown below are 22 T cell receptor beta chains from a single sample sequenced in a study of T cell repertoires in cytomegalovirus infection. TCRdb reprocessed the reads with MiXCR, giving one entry per CDR3 protein. The sample contains more than 500,000 distinct CDR3 sequences, about 17% of which appear only once. Input material: CD8+ T cells from PBMCs. The receptor set was obtained from a human donor in good health (CMV status not recorded). Some clones in this sample may be carry-over from other donors' samples.

The chain is built from TRBV9 and TRBJ2-1, with 8 bases identical to TRBD2. This CDR3 comprises 15 residues. V trimming: 1 base; J trimming: 7 bases; junction bases outside the gene matches: 7. Per germline, CDR1 SGDLS and CDR2 YYNGEE. CDR3 DNA sequence: TGTGCCAGCAGCGTAAAGCGGGAGTGGATAAATGAGCAGTTCTTC. Protein: CASSVKREWINEQFF.

This clonotype has a handful of counts. The chain links TRBV6-5 to TRBJ1-5, with a weak D call TRBD1 (6 bases). The CDR3 is 14 amino acids. Per the germline V gene, CDR1 is MNHEY and CDR2 is SVGAGI. Trimming took 5 bases from V and 3 from J, leaving 11 bases between them. CDR3 sequence (DNA): TGTGCCAGCAGTCCCAGGGGTTACAATCAGCCCCAGCATTTT. It yields the protein CASSPRGYNQPQHF.

This clonotype has more than one count but fewer than ten. The chain carries TRBV10-3 and TRBJ1-1; D perhaps matches TRBD1 (5 bases). There are 16 residues in the CDR3. V was trimmed by 0 bases and J by 0 bases, leaving 11 bases between them. Germline loops: CDR1 ENHRY, CDR2 SYGVKD. The CDR3 here is CAISESMGRVNTEAFF. Written as DNA, the CDR3 is TGTGCCATCAGTGAGTCGATGGGCAGGGTGAACACTGAAGCTTTCTTT.

The rearrangement joins TRBV6-6 to TRBJ2-5; 7 bases map to TRBD2. With 5 bases clipped from V and 2 bases from J, the junction kept 8 bases outside the gene matches. The CDR3 contains 15 residues. Germline V gene lookup returns CDR1 MNHNY and CDR2 SVGAGI (reference sequence). The CDR3 is CASSTGWGGQETQYF. In nucleotides, the CDR3 is TGTGCCAGCAGTACTGGGTGGGGGGGACAAGAGACCCAGTACTTC.

The sample holds a few counts of this clonotype. V and J are TRBV5-6 and TRBJ2-5; the match to TRBD1 covers 9 bases. The CDR3 length is 13 residues. Germline CDR1 and CDR2: SGHDT and YYEEEE. Trimming at V came to 3 bases and at J to 3 bases, leaving 0 bases not matched to a gene. Here the CDR3 reads CASSWTGEETQYF. CDR3 DNA sequence: TGTGCCAGCAGCTGGACAGGGGAAGAGACCCAGTACTTC. Drawing the rest from reference TRBV5-6 and TRBJ2-5, the complete variable domain is DAGVTQSPTHLIKTRGQQVTLRCSPKSGHDTVSWYQQALGQGPQFIFQYYEEEERQRGNFPDRFSGHQFPNYSSELNVNALLLGDSALYLCASSWTGEETQYFGPGTRLLVL.

The V gene is TRBV2, the J gene TRBJ2-3, with D possibly matching TRBD2 (6 bases). V gave up 7 bases and J gave up 1 base, with 12 bases separating them. The CDR3 is made up of 14 amino acids. The germline V gene has CDR1 SNHLY and CDR2 FYNNEI. CDR3 in DNA: TGTGCCAGCAATAGGCCTAGCGGCACAGATACGCAGTATTTT. This gives the protein CASNRPSGTDTQYF.

This clonotype came up many times. The rearrangement links TRBV12-3 or TRBV12-4 to TRBJ1-1; D uncertain. The CDR3 is 12 amino acids. V was clipped by 7 bases and J by 1 base, with 7 bases between them. This CDR3 reads CASTRANTEAFF. The CDR3 bases are TGTGCCAGCACCCGAGCGAACACTGAAGCTTTCTTT.

This clonotype was picked up many times. The rearrangement joins TRBV7-9 to TRBJ2-5, with D perhaps matching TRBD1 (5 bases). The CDR3 sequence is 15 residues long. Trimming pared 5 bases from V and 2 bases from J, leaving 15 bases between. Germline CDR1 is SEHNR and CDR2 is FQNEAQ (reference sequence). The CDR3 DNA reads as TGTGCCAGCAGCGCCTTCCCCCAGGGTCAAGAGACCCAGTACTTC. It is translated as CASSAFPQGQETQYF.

The V gene is TRBV4-1, the J gene TRBJ1-1, with D maybe TRBD1 (6 bases). Trimming cost V 8 bases and J 5 bases, with 15 bases left between them. Germline-derived CDR1 and CDR2 are MGHRA and YSYEKL. The length of the CDR3 is 13 residues. The CDR3 DNA reads TGCGCCAGCGCTCCGGGGGGGGCGACTGAAGCTTTCTTT. Its protein product is CASAPGGATEAFF.

Concerning this clonotype: The junction and the germline gene differ at one end; a read error may be behind it. The chain is built from TRBV12-3 or TRBV12-4 and TRBJ1-1, with D uncertain. The CDR3 extends over 11 amino acids. The CDR3 sequence: CARSLGDLAFF. The CDR3 nucleotides read TGTGCCAGGAGTTTGGGAGACTTAGCTTTCTTT.

The chain recombines TRBV5-1 with TRBJ2-2; a weak D match, TRBD2 (7 bases). V gave up 4 bases and J gave up 3 bases, with 19 bases separating them. The CDR3 extends over 17 amino acids. The germline gives CDR1 SGHRS, CDR2 YFSETQ. As DNA, the CDR3 is TGCGCCAGCAGCCCTCGAGGGGGGGGCTTGGACACCGGGGAGCTGTTTTTT. Its protein product is CASSPRGGGLDTGELFF.

This clonotype has ten or more counts. The chain is built from TRBV23-1 and TRBJ1-1; 8 bases agree with TRBD1. TRBV23-1 is flagged as an ORF with uncertain function. The CDR3 is made up of 14 amino acids. V shed 0 bases and J 11 bases; nucleotides not matched to a gene: 8. The CDR3 nucleotides are TGCGCCAGCAGTCAATCAAATCCGGGACAGGTCGCTTTCTTT. Translation: CASSQSNPGQVAFF.

This clonotype was detected ten times or more. This chain uses TRBV7-9 with TRBJ2-7, with 9 bases aligning to TRBD1. Germline-derived CDR1 and CDR2 are SEHNR and FQNEAQ (reference sequence). The CDR3 has 14 residues. The trim removed 5 bases at V and 6 bases at J, leaving 8 bases unmatched. The CDR3 protein is CASSGDRAPLEQYF. In nucleotides, the CDR3 is TGTGCCAGCAGCGGGGACAGGGCGCCGCTCGAGCAGTACTTC.

This clonotype occurred many times. This sequence joins TRBV11-3 and TRBJ2-2; unclear D gene. The V end lost 2 bases, the J end lost 6 bases, and 7 bases lay between the germline ends. The CDR3 contains 13 residues. The germline gives CDR1 SGHNT, CDR2 YENEEA. The CDR3 loop reads CASSLRTAGELFF. CDR3 in DNA: TGTGCCAGCAGCTTAAGGACGGCCGGGGAGCTGTTTTTT. Variable domain in full (rest from reference TRBV11-3 and TRBJ2-2): EAGVVQSPRYKIIEKKQPVAFWCNPISGHNTLYWYLQNLGQGPELLIRYENEEAVDDSQLPKDRFSAERLKGVDSTLKIQPAELGDSAVYLCASSLRTAGELFFGEGSRLTVL.

This chain connects TRBV2 to TRBJ2-7, with 9 bases matching TRBD1. In germline, CDR1 is SNHLY, CDR2 FYNNEI. Trimming removed 8 bases from V and 4 bases from J; junction bases left unmatched: 6. The CDR3 totals 13 residues. CDR3 DNA: TGTGCCAGCGGGACAGGGATGTTGTACGAGCAGTACTTC. Protein: CASGTGMLYEQYF.

This clonotype was picked up many times. V is TRBV14 and J is TRBJ2-5; TRBD1 matches 8 bases. The germline V gene has CDR1 SGHDN and CDR2 FVKESK. The CDR3 has 15 amino acids. The V and J ends lost 5 bases and 1 base, in that order; junction bases with no gene match: 6. The chain's CDR3 is CASSETGDLQETQYF. CDR3 bases: TGTGCCAGCAGCGAGACAGGGGATCTCCAAGAGACCCAGTACTTC. Combining the CDR3 with reference TRBV14 and TRBJ2-5 gives the whole variable domain EAGVTQFPSHSVIEKGQTVTLRCDPISGHDNLYWYRRVMGKEIKFLLHFVKESKQDESGMPNNRFLAERTGGTYSTLKVQPAELEDSGVYFCASSETGDLQETQYFGPGTRLLVL.

As DNA, the CDR3 is TGTGCCAGCACCTACCGGGAGGAAGGGTTCGCTGAAGCTTTCTTT. Protein: CASTYREEGFAEAFF. The chain joins TRBV6-8 to TRBJ1-1; no definite D call. This CDR3 has 15 amino acids. The germline V gene has CDR1 MNHGY and CDR2 SAAAGT. Trimming stripped 7 bases from V and 6 bases from J, with 21 bases between.

This clonotype was counted only a few times. The V call is TRBV6-6, the J call TRBJ2-1, with a possible D match to TRBD2 (5 bases). Trimming took off 7 bases at V and 0 bases at J, with 16 bases between the two ends. Per the germline V gene, CDR1 is MNHNY and CDR2 is SVGAGI (reference sequence). The CDR3 runs 16 residues. CDR3 coding DNA: TGTGCCAGCACTGACCCGGAGGAGAGCTCCTACAATGAGCAGTTCTTC. Translated, it gives CASTDPEESSYNEQFF.

This rearrangement joins TRBV28 to TRBJ1-6; maybe TRBD1 (5 bases). V shed 5 bases and J shed 10 bases, with 12 bases lying between them. The CDR3 is 13 residues long. Germline-derived CDR1 and CDR2 are MDHEN and SYDVKM. Here the CDR3 reads CASSLGGVSPLHF. The CDR3 DNA is TGTGCCAGCAGTCTTGGGGGGGTCTCACCCCTCCACTTT.

The chain combines TRBV28 with TRBJ2-5; perhaps D is TRBD1 or TRBD2 (5 bases each). The CDR3 has 16 residues. V was cut by 6 bases and J by 4 bases, with 21 bases left in between. CDR1 and CDR2 from the germline V gene are MDHEN and SYDVKM. The CDR3 is CASRTSGQGRSETQYF. DNA for the CDR3: TGTGCCAGCAGAACATCCGGGCAGGGACGTTCAGAGACCCAGTACTTC.

This chain joins TRBV14 and TRBJ1-1; D gene unclear. Germline lookup yields CDR1 SGHDN and CDR2 FVKESK. V gave up 1 base and J gave up 0 bases, with 9 bases separating them. The CDR3 runs 15 residues. The CDR3 DNA sequence: TGTGCCAGCAGCCAAGGGCAGTTCTTGAACACTGAAGCTTTCTTT. Encoded protein: CASSQGQFLNTEAFF.

This clonotype was observed many times. The gene calls are TRBV24-1 and TRBJ2-2; D gene uncertain. This CDR3 has 15 amino acids. Per the germline V gene, CDR1 is KGHDR and CDR2 is SFDVKD. Between the trimmed V and J ends, which lost 4 bases and 3 bases, there was a span of 11 bases. The CDR3 bases are TGTGCCACCAGTGACTCTATAAGGGACACCGGGGAGCTGTTTTTT. Translating gives CATSDSIRDTGELFF.